Shown below are 11 T cell receptor beta chains from a single sample sequenced in a study of blood T cell repertoires in COVID-19. Sequencing used immunoSEQ multiplex PCR; TCRdb keeps in-frame clones, though not all of them. The table lists approximately 150,000 clones, around 90% of them singletons. Sequencing used peripheral blood. These receptors all come from a man aged 18 to 35 with COVID-19, enrolled during active disease.

The genes are TRBV7-9 and TRBJ2-7; weak D call: TRBD1 (6 bases). CDR3 length: 14 amino acids. V shed 1 base and J shed 4 bases, with 11 bases lying between them. The germline CDR1 and CDR2 sequences are SEHNR and FQNEAQ (reference sequence). The CDR3 loop reads CASSLDGGAYEQYF. The CDR3 nucleotides are TGTGCCAGCAGCTTAGATGGGGGCGCTTACGAGCAGTACTTC.

V and J are TRBV20-1 and TRBJ1-5, with 8 positions matching TRBD1. The CDR3 covers 15 residues. V trimming: 5 bases; J trimming: 6 bases; junction bases outside the gene matches: 12. Germline lookup yields CDR1 DFQATT and CDR2 SNEGSKA (reference sequence). The CDR3 nucleotides read TGCAGTGCTGGTGCACGGCAGGGGGCTAGTCAGCCCCAGCATTTT. It specifies CSAGARQGASQPQHF.

This rearrangement joins TRBV28 to TRBJ2-1; 9 bases line up with TRBD2. The germline gives CDR1 MDHEN, CDR2 SYDVKM. The CDR3 extends over 17 amino acids. The junction had 11 bases not matched to a gene; V was cut back by 4 bases and J by 4 bases. CDR3 region: CASSSGSGSPSYNEQFF. The CDR3 DNA reads as TGTGCCAGCAGTTCGGGTAGCGGGAGTCCCTCGTACAATGAGCAGTTCTTC.

The chain employs TRBV4-1 and TRBJ1-5; D gene ambiguous. CDR1 and CDR2 from the germline V gene are MGHRA and YSYEKL. The CDR3 is 14 amino acids. Trimming stripped 4 bases from V and 0 bases from J, with 7 bases between. CDR3 region: CASSPLYSNQPQHF. The CDR3 DNA reads as TGCGCCAGCAGCCCTTTGTATAGCAATCAGCCCCAGCATTTT.

In nucleotides, the CDR3 is TGCAGCGTTGAAGTGGGACAGGGGGACAAAAACATTCAGTACTTC. This codes for CSVEVGQGDKNIQYF. This chain links TRBV29-1 with TRBJ2-4; 11 bases map to TRBD1. With V trimmed by 1 base and J by 3 bases, 2 bases remained unmatched. CDR1 is SQVTM and CDR2 is ANQGSEA in the germline V gene. The CDR3 runs to 15 residues.

The rearrangement joins TRBV28 to TRBJ2-2; D unresolved. Germline lookup yields CDR1 MDHEN and CDR2 SYDVKM. The CDR3 consists of 15 residues. Trimming cost V 6 bases and J 9 bases, with 20 bases left between them. The CDR3 DNA reads as TGTGCCAGCAGCCTATACGCTTTAACGGGTCGGGAGCTGTTTTTT. This gives the protein CASSLYALTGRELFF.

The chain links TRBV6-2 or TRBV6-3 to TRBJ2-2; a possible D gene is TRBD1 (6 bases). There are 16 residues in the CDR3. Trimming shortened V by 2 bases and J by 2 bases, and 12 bases separated the two germline ends. In germline, CDR1 is MNHEY, CDR2 SVGEGT. The CDR3 loop is CASSYTRQVNTGELFF. Written as DNA, the CDR3 is TGTGCCAGCAGTTACACCAGACAGGTTAACACCGGGGAGCTGTTTTTT.

This rearrangement joins TRBV19 to TRBJ2-3; 10 bases match TRBD2. This CDR3 is built from 17 residues. The ends lost 5 bases at V and 4 bases at J; junction bases unmatched: 12. Looked up from germline, CDR1 is LNHDA and CDR2 is SQIVND (reference sequence). The DNA of the CDR3 is TGTGCCAGTAGTCCGAGGGTTATAGCGGGAGGATCAGATACGCAGTATTTT. It specifies CASSPRVIAGGSDTQYF.

This clone was counted between two and nine times. V usage is TRBV21-1 and J usage is TRBJ1-3. TRBV21-1 is given as a pseudogene. There are 16 residues in the CDR3. This chain's CDR3 is CASSKEAGFGGNTIYF. In DNA form, the CDR3 reads TGTGCCAGCAGCAAAGAAGCGGGGTTTGGCGGAAACACCATATATTTT.

The V gene is TRBV19, the J gene TRBJ2-7, with TRBD1 matching over 7 bases. In germline, CDR1 is LNHDA, CDR2 SQIVND (reference sequence). The V and J ends lost 6 bases and 0 bases, in that order; junction bases with no gene match: 5. The CDR3 contains 14 residues. The CDR3 is CASSRRDSSYEQYF. DNA for the CDR3: TGTGCCAGTAGCCGCCGGGACAGCTCCTACGAGCAGTACTTC.

The chain combines TRBV7-8 with TRBJ1-1, with D unclear. The germline CDR1 and CDR2 sequences are SGHVS and FQNEAQ. This CDR3 is built from 17 residues. The V end lost 2 bases, the J end lost 1 base, and 17 bases lay between the germline ends. The CDR3 loop reads CASSLFYRPGGNTEAFF. The CDR3 DNA follows: TGTGCCAGCAGCTTATTCTATCGGCCGGGAGGGAACACTGAAGCTTTCTTT.